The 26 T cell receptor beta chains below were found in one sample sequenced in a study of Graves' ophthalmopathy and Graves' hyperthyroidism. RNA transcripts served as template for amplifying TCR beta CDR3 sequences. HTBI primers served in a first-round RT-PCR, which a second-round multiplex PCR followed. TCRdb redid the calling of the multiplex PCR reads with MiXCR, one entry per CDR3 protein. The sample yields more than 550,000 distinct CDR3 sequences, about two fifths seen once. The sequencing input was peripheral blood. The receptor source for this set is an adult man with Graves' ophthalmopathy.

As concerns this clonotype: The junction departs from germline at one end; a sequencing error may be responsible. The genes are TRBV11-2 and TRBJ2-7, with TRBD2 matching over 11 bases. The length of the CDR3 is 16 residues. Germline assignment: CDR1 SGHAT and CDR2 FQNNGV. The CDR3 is CASSLGAGTSGNEQYF. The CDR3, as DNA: TGCGCCAGCAGCCTGGGAGCAGGGACTAGCGGCAACGAGCAGTACTTC.

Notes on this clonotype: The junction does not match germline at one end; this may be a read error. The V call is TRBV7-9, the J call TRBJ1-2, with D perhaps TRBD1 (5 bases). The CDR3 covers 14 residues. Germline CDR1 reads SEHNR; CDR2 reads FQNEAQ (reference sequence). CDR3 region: CASSQTAQGYGCTF. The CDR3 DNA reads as TGTGCCAGCAGCCAAACGGCCCAGGGCTATGGCTGCACCTTC.

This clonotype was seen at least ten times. CDR3 region: CASRQGPREQYF. CDR3 DNA sequence: TGTGCCAGCAGACAGGGTCCGCGCGAGCAGTACTTC. The rearrangement links TRBV2 to TRBJ2-7, with TRBD1 as a possible D gene (6 bases). V lost 6 bases and J 6 bases, leaving 12 bases between the germline ends. Germline CDR1 and CDR2: SNHLY and FYNNEI. CDR3 size: 12 residues.

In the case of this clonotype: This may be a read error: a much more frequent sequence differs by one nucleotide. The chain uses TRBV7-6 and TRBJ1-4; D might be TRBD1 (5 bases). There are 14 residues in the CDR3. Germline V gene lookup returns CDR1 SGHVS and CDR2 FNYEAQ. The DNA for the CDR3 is TGTGCCAGCAGCTCCCGGGGGGTTAATGTAAAACTGTTTTTT. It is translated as CASSSRGVNVKLFF.

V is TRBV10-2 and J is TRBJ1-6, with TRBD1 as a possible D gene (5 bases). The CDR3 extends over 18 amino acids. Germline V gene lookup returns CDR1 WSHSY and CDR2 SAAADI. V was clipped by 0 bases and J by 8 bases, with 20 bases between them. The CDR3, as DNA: TGCGCCAGCAGTGAGTCGCGAGGCAGGGTGACAGAACATTCACCCCTCCACTTT. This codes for CASSESRGRVTEHSPLHF.

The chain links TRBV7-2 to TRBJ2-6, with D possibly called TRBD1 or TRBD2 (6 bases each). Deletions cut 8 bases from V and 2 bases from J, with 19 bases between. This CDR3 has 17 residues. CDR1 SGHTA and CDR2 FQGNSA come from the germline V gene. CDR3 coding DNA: TGTGCCAGCTCACTCTTGGTCGGGGGCGCTGGGGCCAACGTCCTGACTTTC. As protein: CASSLLVGGAGANVLTF.

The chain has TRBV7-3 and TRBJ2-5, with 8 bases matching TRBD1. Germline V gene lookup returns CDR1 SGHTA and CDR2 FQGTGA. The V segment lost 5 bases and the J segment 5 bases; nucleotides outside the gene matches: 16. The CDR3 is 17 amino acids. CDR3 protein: CASSQIRTGQPGETQYF. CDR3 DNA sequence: TGTGCCAGCAGCCAGATCCGGACAGGGCAACCAGGGGAGACCCAGTACTTC.

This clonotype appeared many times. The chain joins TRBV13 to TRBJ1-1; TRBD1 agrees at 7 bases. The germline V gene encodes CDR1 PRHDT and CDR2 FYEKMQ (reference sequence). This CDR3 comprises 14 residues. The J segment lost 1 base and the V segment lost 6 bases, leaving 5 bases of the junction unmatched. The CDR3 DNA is TGTGCCAGCAGTTCCGGGACAGCGAACACTGAAGCTTTCTTT. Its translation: CASSSGTANTEAFF.

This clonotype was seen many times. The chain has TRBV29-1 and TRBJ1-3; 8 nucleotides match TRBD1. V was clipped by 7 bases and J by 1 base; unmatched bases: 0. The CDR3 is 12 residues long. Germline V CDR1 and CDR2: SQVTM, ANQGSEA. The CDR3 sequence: CSGQGSGNTIYF. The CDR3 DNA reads TGCAGCGGACAGGGGTCTGGAAACACCATATATTTT. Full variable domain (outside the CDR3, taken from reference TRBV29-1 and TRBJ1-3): SAVISQKPSRDICQRGTSLTIQCQVDSQVTMMFWYRQQPGQSLTLIATANQGSEATYESGFVIDKFPISRPNLTFSTLTVSNMSPEDSSIYLCSGQGSGNTIYFGEGSWLTVV.

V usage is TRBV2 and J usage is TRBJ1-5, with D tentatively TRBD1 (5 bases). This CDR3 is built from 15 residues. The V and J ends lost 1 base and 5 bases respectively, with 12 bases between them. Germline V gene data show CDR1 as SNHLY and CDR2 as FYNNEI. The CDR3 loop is CASSEERGMDQPQHF. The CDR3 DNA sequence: TGTGCCAGCAGTGAAGAGAGGGGTATGGATCAGCCCCAGCATTTT. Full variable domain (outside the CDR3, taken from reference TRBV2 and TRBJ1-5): EPEVTQTPSHQVTQMGQEVILRCVPISNHLYFYWYRQILGQKVEFLVSFYNNEISEKSEIFDDQFSVERPDGSNFTLKIRSTKLEDSAMYFCASSEERGMDQPQHFGDGTRLSIL.

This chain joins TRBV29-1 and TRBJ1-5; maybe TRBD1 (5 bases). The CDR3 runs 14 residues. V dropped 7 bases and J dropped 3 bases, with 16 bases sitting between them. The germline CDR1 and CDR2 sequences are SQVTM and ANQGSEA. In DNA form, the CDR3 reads TGCAGCGCGCTGAGGGGAGCGAACAATCAGCCCCAGCATTTT. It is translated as CSALRGANNQPQHF.

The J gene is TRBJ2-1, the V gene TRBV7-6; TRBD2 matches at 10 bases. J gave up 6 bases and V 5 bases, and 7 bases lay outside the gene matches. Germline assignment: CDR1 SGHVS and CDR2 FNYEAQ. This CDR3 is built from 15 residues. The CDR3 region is CASSTGLASTNEQFF. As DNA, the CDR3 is TGTGCCAGCAGCACGGGACTAGCGAGCACCAATGAGCAGTTCTTC.

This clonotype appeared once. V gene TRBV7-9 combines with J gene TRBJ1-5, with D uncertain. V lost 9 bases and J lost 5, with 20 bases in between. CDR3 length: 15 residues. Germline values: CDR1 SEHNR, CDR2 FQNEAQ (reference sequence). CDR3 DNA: TGTGCCAGTCAGGACCGACTCGGGGTGTATCAGCCCCAGCATTTT. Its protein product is CASQDRLGVYQPQHF.

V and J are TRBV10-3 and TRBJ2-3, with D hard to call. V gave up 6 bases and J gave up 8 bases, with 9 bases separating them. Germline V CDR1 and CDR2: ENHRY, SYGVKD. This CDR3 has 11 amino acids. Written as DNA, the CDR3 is TGTGCCATCAGGGATCGACTTACGCAGTATTTT. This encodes CAIRDRLTQYF.

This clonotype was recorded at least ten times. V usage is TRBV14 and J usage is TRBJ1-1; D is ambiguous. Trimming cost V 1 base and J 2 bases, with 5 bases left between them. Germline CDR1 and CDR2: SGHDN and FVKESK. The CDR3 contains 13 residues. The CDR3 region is CASSQVFNTEAFF. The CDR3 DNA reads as TGTGCCAGCAGCCAAGTTTTTAACACTGAAGCTTTCTTT.

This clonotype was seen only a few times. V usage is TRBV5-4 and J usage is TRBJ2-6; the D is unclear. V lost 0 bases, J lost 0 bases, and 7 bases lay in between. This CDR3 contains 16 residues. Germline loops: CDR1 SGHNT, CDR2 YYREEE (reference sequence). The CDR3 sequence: CASSLVARSGANVLTF. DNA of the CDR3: TGTGCCAGCAGCTTGGTTGCGCGCTCTGGGGCCAACGTCCTGACTTTC. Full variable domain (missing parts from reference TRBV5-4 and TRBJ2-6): ETGVTQSPTHLIKTRGQQVTLRCSSQSGHNTVSWYQQALGQGPQFIFQYYREEENGRGNFPPRFSGLQFPNYSSELNVNALELDDSALYLCASSLVARSGANVLTFGAGSRLTVL.

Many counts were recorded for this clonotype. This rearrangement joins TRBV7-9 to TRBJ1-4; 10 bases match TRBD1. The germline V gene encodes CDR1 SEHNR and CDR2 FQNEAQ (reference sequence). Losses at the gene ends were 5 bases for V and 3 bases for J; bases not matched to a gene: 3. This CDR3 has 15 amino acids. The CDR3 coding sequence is TGTGCCAGCAGCCCCGGGACAGGGGCTAATGAAAAACTGTTTTTT. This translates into CASSPGTGANEKLFF.

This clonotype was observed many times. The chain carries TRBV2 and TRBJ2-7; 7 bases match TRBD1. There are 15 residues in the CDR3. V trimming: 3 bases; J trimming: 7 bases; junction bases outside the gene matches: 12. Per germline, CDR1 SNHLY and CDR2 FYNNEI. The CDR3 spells CASSENRGAYGEQYF. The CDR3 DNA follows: TGTGCCAGCAGTGAGAACAGGGGAGCATATGGGGAGCAGTACTTC. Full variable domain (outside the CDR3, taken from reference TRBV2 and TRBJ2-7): EPEVTQTPSHQVTQMGQEVILRCVPISNHLYFYWYRQILGQKVEFLVSFYNNEISEKSEIFDDQFSVERPDGSNFTLKIRSTKLEDSAMYFCASSENRGAYGEQYFGPGTRLTVT.

Here the CDR3 DNA reads TGTGCCAGCAGCTTTCATGCTAGCGGGACTCTCAACACCGGGGAGCTGTTTTTT. This gives the protein CASSFHASGTLNTGELFF. The chain is built from TRBV5-4 and TRBJ2-2; 9 nucleotides line up with TRBD2. The CDR3 is 18 residues long. Germline V gene data show CDR1 as SGHNT and CDR2 as YYREEE (reference sequence). V lost 2 bases to trimming and J lost 2 bases; unmatched junction nucleotides: 10.

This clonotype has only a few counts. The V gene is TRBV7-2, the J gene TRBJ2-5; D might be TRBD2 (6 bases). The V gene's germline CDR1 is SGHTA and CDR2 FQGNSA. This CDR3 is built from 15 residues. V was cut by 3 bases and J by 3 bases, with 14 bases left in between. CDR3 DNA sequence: TGTGCCAGCAGCTTGAACCCCGGGACTGAAGAGACCCAGTACTTC. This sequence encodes CASSLNPGTEETQYF.

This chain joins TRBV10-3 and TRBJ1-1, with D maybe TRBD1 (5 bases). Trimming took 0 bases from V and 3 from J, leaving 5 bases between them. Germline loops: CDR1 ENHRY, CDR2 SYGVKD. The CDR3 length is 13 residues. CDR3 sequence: CAISESGHTEAFF. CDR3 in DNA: TGTGCCATCAGTGAGTCGGGACACACTGAAGCTTTCTTT.

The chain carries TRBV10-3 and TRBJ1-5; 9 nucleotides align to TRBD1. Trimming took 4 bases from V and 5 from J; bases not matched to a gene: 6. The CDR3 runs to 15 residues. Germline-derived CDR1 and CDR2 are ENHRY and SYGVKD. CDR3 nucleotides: TGTGCCATCAGTGCTGCGGACAGGGGTGATCAGCCCCAGCATTTT. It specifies CAISAADRGDQPQHF.

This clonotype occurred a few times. DNA of the CDR3: TGCAGTGCTAGAAGCAGGGGGCAAGGCTACGAGCAGTACTTC. Translating gives CSARSRGQGYEQYF. This chain connects TRBV20-1 to TRBJ2-7; 8 nucleotides match TRBD1. This CDR3 is built from 14 residues. Germline CDR1 DFQATT, CDR2 SNEGSKA (reference sequence). V shed 2 bases and J 3 bases; nucleotides not matched to a gene: 6.

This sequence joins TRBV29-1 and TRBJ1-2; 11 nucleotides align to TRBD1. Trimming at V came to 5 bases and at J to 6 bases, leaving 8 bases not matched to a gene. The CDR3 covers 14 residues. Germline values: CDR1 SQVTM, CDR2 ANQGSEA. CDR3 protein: CSVSPRTGGNGYTF. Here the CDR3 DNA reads TGCAGCGTTTCGCCCCGGACAGGGGGCAATGGCTACACCTTC.

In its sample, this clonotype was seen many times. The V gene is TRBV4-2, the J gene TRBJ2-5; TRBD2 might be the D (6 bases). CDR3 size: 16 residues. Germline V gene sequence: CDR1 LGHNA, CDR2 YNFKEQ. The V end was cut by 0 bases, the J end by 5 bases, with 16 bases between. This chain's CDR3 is CASSQDQGGGRETQYF. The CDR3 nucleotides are TGTGCCAGCAGCCAAGATCAGGGCGGAGGGCGGGAGACCCAGTACTTC.

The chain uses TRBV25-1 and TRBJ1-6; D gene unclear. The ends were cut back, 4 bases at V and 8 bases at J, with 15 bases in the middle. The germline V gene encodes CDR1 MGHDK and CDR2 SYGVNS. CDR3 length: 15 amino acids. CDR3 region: CASSVEGISDSPLHF. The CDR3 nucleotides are TGTGCCAGCAGTGTAGAGGGTATATCGGATTCACCCCTCCACTTT.